This T cell receptor (beta chain) was captured by sequencing in a study of shared clonotypes between healthy human individuals. Worth noting for this clone: Its specificity is not known.

The study ran the assay at deep level. TCRdb's copy holds only in-frame clones and misses some; the assay was immunoSEQ multiplex PCR. The profile covers around 2.5 million clones, with over 85% appearing a single time and about 0.38% taken by the ten largest. The ends lost 3 bases at V and 2 bases at J; junction bases unmatched: 3. There are 14 residues in the CDR3. The germline CDR1 and CDR2 sequences are SGDLS and YYNGEE. Negatively enriched CD4+ T cells were divided by CD45RA into naive and memory. Study-wide results and caveats: Unshared clonotypes carried lower generation probabilities than those common to all four donors. Shared clonotypes: about 5.3% naive CD4, roughly 3.8% naive CD8, about 2.2% memory CD4, under 0.5% memory CD8.

The sequenced sample was naive CD4+ T cells from PBMCs. Described subset: CD45RA+ positively selected. V usage is TRBV9 and J usage is TRBJ2-3, with 7 nucleotides matching TRBD2. The clonotype was recovered from a man between 18 and 35 years old in good health. Some clones in this sample may be carry-over from other donors' samples. The CDR3 protein is CASSGRDYTDTQYF. The CDR3 bases are TGTGCCAGCAGCGGCCGGGACTACACAGATACGCAGTATTTT. The complete variable domain, with remaining parts taken from reference TRBV9 and TRBJ2-3, reads DSGVTQTPKHLITATGQRVTLRCSPRSGDLSVYWYQQSLDQGLQFLIQYYNGEERAKGNILERFSAQQFPDLHSELNLSSLELGDSALYFCASSGRDYTDTQYFGPGTRLTVL.